The sample holds a few counts of the clone carrying this TCR beta chain. The source of the sample is a study of blood T cell repertoires in COVID-19. Study context: Researchers got acute and convalescent COVID-19 samples from the United States, Italy and Spain. Sources were T cells, B-cell-depleted T cells, or PBMCs; the material itself was cDNA or gDNA.

While infection was still active, Seattle patients were enrolled and then followed longitudinally. In the original workflow: Reference gene primer amplification in the assay estimated nucleated cell counts. Clones were read by immunoSEQ multiplex PCR, and TCRdb kept only the in-frame ones, dropping some. V, J and clone size are taken as reported in that table, and D and trimming were inferred from the DNA itself. The sample contains approximately 190,000 clones, over 80% of which appear only once. V shed 2 bases and J 9 bases; nucleotides not matched to a gene: 5. The CDR3 runs 13 residues. The germline CDR1 and CDR2 sequences are GTSNPN and SVGIG (reference sequence).

The receptor was derived from a woman aged 55 to 70 with COVID-19, enrolled during active disease. The specimen was peripheral blood. V gene TRBV30 combines with J gene TRBJ2-1; 9 nucleotides line up with TRBD1. CDR3 sequence (DNA): TGTGCCTGGAGTCCAACAGGGGGCTTTGAGCAGTTCTTC. Protein: CAWSPTGGFEQFF.